The clone carrying this T cell receptor beta chain has only a few counts. Primers included in the PCR were 60 Vbeta and 13 Jbeta primers. Generated by immunoSEQ multiplex PCR, the TCRdb table keeps only in-frame clones and is missing some. This sample has under 200,000 clones; roughly 76% occur once, and the top ten carry approximately 2.1%. There were likely unrecorded immune exposures, though donors were nominally healthy when sampled. These data originate in a study of cytomegalovirus exposure and HLA in healthy donors. Sequencing was done on a sample of PBMCs. The TCR comes from a male donor in good health and CMV-seronegative.

CDR3 protein: CASSLVGGSDEQYF. CDR3 DNA: TGTGCCAGCAGCCTCGTGGGGGGTAGCGACGAGCAGTACTTC. The chain is built from TRBV5-8 and TRBJ2-7; possibly TRBD2 for D (6 bases). CDR1 SGHTS and CDR2 YDEGEE come from the germline V gene. Between the trimmed V and J ends, which lost 4 bases and 5 bases, there was a span of 16 bases. The CDR3 spans 14 residues.